Below are 7 T cell receptor beta chains sequenced from a single sample in a study of breast tumors, draining lymph nodes, adjacent tissues. TCRdb called the multiplex PCR reads again in MiXCR, with one record for every CDR3 protein. The sample shows fewer than 150,000 distinct CDR3 sequences, 21% of them seen only once. Samples came from axillary lymph nodes draining the breast cancer. The sample comprised axillary lymph node tissue. The receptors here all came from a female donor with breast cancer. Some clones in this sample may be carry-over from other donors' samples.

This clonotype was detected only a few times. The chain carries TRBV19 and TRBJ1-5; 9 bases are a match to TRBD1. Germline assignment: CDR1 LNHDA and CDR2 SQIVND (reference sequence). V was clipped by 3 bases and J by 1 base; unmatched bases: 7. This CDR3 region has 17 residues. Written as DNA, the CDR3 is TGTGCCAGTAGTATCCTTCCGGGACAGGGAAGCAATCAGCCCCAGCATTTT. This sequence encodes CASSILPGQGSNQPQHF.

This clonotype was seen repeatedly, ten times or more. This chain connects TRBV11-2 to TRBJ2-7, with 9 bases identical to TRBD1. This CDR3 spans 15 amino acids. CDR1 is SGHAT and CDR2 is FQNNGV in the germline V gene. Trimming took 4 bases from V and 4 from J; bases not matched to a gene: 8. CDR3 in amino acids: CASSSSGTGFYEQYF. The CDR3, as DNA: TGTGCCAGCAGCTCGTCCGGGACAGGGTTTTACGAGCAGTACTTC.

Many counts were recorded for this clonotype. This chain uses TRBV6-1 with TRBJ2-7; perhaps TRBD2 as D (5 bases). Germline assignment: CDR1 MNHNS and CDR2 SASEGT. The V end lost 10 bases, the J end lost 5 bases, and 12 bases lay between the germline ends. The CDR3 length is 11 residues. CDR3 in DNA: TGTGCCATCCGAGGGTTCCACGAGCAGTACTTC. Amino acid sequence: CAIRGFHEQYF.

The chain recombines TRBV3-1 with TRBJ2-4; D uncertain. The V end was cut by 4 bases, the J end by 6 bases, with 7 bases between. CDR3 length: 12 amino acids. Germline V lookup: CDR1 LGHDT, CDR2 YNNKEL (reference sequence). Here the CDR3 reads CASSPSGNIQYF. The CDR3 region has the DNA TGTGCCAGCAGCCCGTCAGGAAACATTCAGTACTTC. The full variable domain, with the rest looked up from reference TRBV3-1 and TRBJ2-4, is DTAVSQTPKYLVTQMGNDKSIKCEQNLGHDTMYWYKQDSKKFLKIMFSYNNKELIINETVPNRFSPKSPDKAHLNLHINSLELGDSAVYFCASSPSGNIQYFGAGTRLSVL.

This clonotype was recorded at least ten times. The genes are TRBV5-1 and TRBJ2-1, with D hard to call. Between the trimmed V and J ends, which lost 4 bases and 4 bases, there was a span of 9 bases. The CDR3 is 13 residues long. Per germline, CDR1 SGHRS and CDR2 YFSETQ. The CDR3 DNA sequence: TGCGCCAGCAGCGCGCCGGGTTACAATGAGCAGTTCTTC. This sequence encodes CASSAPGYNEQFF.

This clonotype was counted many times. V usage is TRBV9 and J usage is TRBJ1-5; D remains unclear. Deletions cut 0 bases from V and 5 bases from J, with 12 bases between. This CDR3 region has 15 residues. The V gene's germline CDR1 is SGDLS and CDR2 YYNGEE. DNA of the CDR3: TGTGCCAGCAGCGTAGGGGGTCAGAGGGATCAGCCCCAGCATTTT. Its translation is CASSVGGQRDQPQHF.

The chain joins TRBV28 to TRBJ1-5; the match to TRBD1 covers 11 bases. The CDR3 length is 15 residues. The germline gives CDR1 MDHEN, CDR2 SYDVKM. J was trimmed by 1 base and V by 5 bases; bases with no gene match: 1. The CDR3 region has the DNA TGTGCCAGCAGTCGGACAGGGGGCAGCAATCAGCCCCAGCATTTT. Its translation is CASSRTGGSNQPQHF.